The 25 T cell receptor beta chains in this list originate from one sample, sequenced in a study of blood T cell repertoires in COVID-19. TCRdb's copy holds only in-frame clones and misses some; the assay was immunoSEQ multiplex PCR. This sample carries 130,000 or so clones, 65% to 80% of them seen once, and the ten largest clones take 16%. The sequenced sample was peripheral blood. The origin of the receptors is a middle-aged man with acute or convalescent COVID-19.

This rearrangement joins TRBV11-3 to TRBJ2-2; 10 bases agree with TRBD2. J was trimmed by 0 bases and V by 5 bases; bases with no gene match: 12. Germline CDR1 reads SGHNT; CDR2 reads YENEEA. This CDR3 comprises 19 residues. The CDR3 DNA is TGTGCCAGCAGCCGGAGCGGGGGGGCTAATAGGGCGAACACCGGGGAGCTGTTTTTT. Protein sequence: CASSRSGGANRANTGELFF.

In this sample, this clone turned up a few times. This sample includes further DNA sequences coding for the same CDR3. The chain employs TRBV5-1 and TRBJ2-5; the D gene is possibly TRBD1 (6 bases). Looked up from germline, CDR1 is SGHRS and CDR2 is YFSETQ. The V end lost 2 bases, the J end lost 2 bases, and 10 bases lay between the germline ends. The CDR3 has 14 residues. The CDR3 loop reads CASSLQGVQETQYF. CDR3 DNA: TGCGCCAGCAGCTTACAGGGAGTACAAGAGACCCAGTACTTC.

A few counts support this clone. The genes are TRBV2 and TRBJ2-1; maybe TRBD2 (6 bases). The V and J ends lost 6 bases and 9 bases respectively, with 12 bases between them. The CDR3 length is 12 residues. Germline assignment: CDR1 SNHLY and CDR2 FYNNEI. The CDR3 reads CASSLRRAEQFF. The CDR3 nucleotides are TGTGCCAGCAGCCTCCGGAGGGCTGAGCAGTTCTTC. Full variable domain (missing parts from reference TRBV2 and TRBJ2-1): EPEVTQTPSHQVTQMGQEVILRCVPISNHLYFYWYRQILGQKVEFLVSFYNNEISEKSEIFDDQFSVERPDGSNFTLKIRSTKLEDSAMYFCASSLRRAEQFFGPGTRLTVL.

The chain combines TRBV10-2 with TRBJ1-5, with TRBD1 matching 8 bases. V was pared by 5 bases and J by 6 bases, with 12 bases of the junction left unmatched. The CDR3 length is 16 residues. The germline CDR1 and CDR2 sequences are WSHSY and SAAADI. This chain's CDR3 is CASSTDRTGTGQPQHF. CDR3 DNA sequence: TGCGCCAGCAGTACCGACCGGACAGGGACCGGTCAGCCCCAGCATTTT.

The chain recombines TRBV10-3 with TRBJ2-1, with 11 bases aligning to TRBD2. The trim removed 5 bases at V and 8 bases at J, leaving 5 bases unmatched. There are 14 residues in the CDR3. CDR1 is ENHRY and CDR2 is SYGVKD in the germline V gene. CDR3 nucleotide sequence: TGTGCCATCAGTATAGCGGGGGGGACCGATGAGCAGTTCTTC. This codes for CAISIAGGTDEQFF.

The chain carries TRBV11-2 and TRBJ2-7; no firm D call. CDR1 is SGHAT and CDR2 is FQNNGV in the germline V gene. CDR3 size: 11 residues. This chain's CDR3 is CASSLGTVHNV. The CDR3 bases are TGTGCCAGCAGCTTAGGTACAGTTCATAACGTC.

This clone appeared a single time. The chain joins TRBV6-5 to TRBJ2-3, with TRBD2 matching over 12 bases. V lost 5 bases to trimming and J lost 5 bases; unmatched junction nucleotides: 5. The CDR3 totals 15 residues. CDR1 and CDR2 (germline): MNHEY, SVGAGI. CDR3 protein: CASSLAGGREDTQYF. CDR3 bases: TGTGCCAGCAGTCTAGCGGGGGGGCGGGAAGATACGCAGTATTTT.

The sample holds a few counts of this clone. This chain links TRBV12-5 with TRBJ2-1; 12 bases line up with TRBD2. The germline gives CDR1 LGHNT, CDR2 FRNRAP. This CDR3 comprises 23 residues. The V and J ends lost 3 bases and 4 bases, in that order; junction bases with no gene match: 25. Here the CDR3 DNA reads TGTGCTAGTGGTTTTAGGCCGGGACTAGCGGGCCAACAATCTAACCCTCTTTACAATGAGCAGTTCTTC. Translating it yields CASGFRPGLAGQQSNPLYNEQFF.

The chain recombines TRBV2 with TRBJ1-6; a possible D gene is TRBD1 (5 bases). The CDR3 has 17 residues. Germline loops: CDR1 SNHLY, CDR2 FYNNEI. Trimming took 2 bases from V and 5 from J, leaving 16 bases between them. Here the CDR3 reads CASSEPRGGVNNSPLHF. CDR3 nucleotide sequence: TGTGCCAGCAGTGAACCTCGCGGGGGGGTTAATAATTCACCCCTCCACTTT. Combining the CDR3 with reference TRBV2 and TRBJ1-6 gives the whole variable domain EPEVTQTPSHQVTQMGQEVILRCVPISNHLYFYWYRQILGQKVEFLVSFYNNEISEKSEIFDDQFSVERPDGSNFTLKIRSTKLEDSAMYFCASSEPRGGVNNSPLHFGNGTRLTVT.

This rearrangement joins TRBV10-1 to TRBJ2-5; D is perhaps TRBD2 (5 bases). Looked up from germline, CDR1 is WNHNN and CDR2 is SYGVQD (reference sequence). Between the trimmed V and J ends, which lost 2 bases and 7 bases, there was a span of 11 bases. The CDR3 length is 13 residues. The chain's CDR3 is CASSEDPRGTQYF. CDR3 DNA: TGCGCCAGCAGTGAGGACCCCCGGGGGACCCAGTACTTC.

The genes are TRBV11-2 and TRBJ2-7; 10 nucleotides align to TRBD2. This CDR3 comprises 15 residues. Germline loops: CDR1 SGHAT, CDR2 FQNNGV. V gave up 4 bases and J gave up 3 bases; unmatched junction bases: 6. The CDR3 DNA follows: TGTGCCAGCAGCTCCGGGACTAGCGCTGGCTACGAGCAGTACTTC. Translating it yields CASSSGTSAGYEQYF.

This clone was counted a few times. This chain links TRBV3-1 (or the pseudogene TRBV3-2) with TRBJ2-1, with 8 bases aligning to TRBD2. J gave up 8 bases and V 0 bases, and 9 bases lay outside the gene matches. Germline assignment: CDR1 LGHDT and CDR2 YNNKEL (reference sequence). This CDR3 has 16 residues. The chain's CDR3 is CASSQDLTGGADEQFF. The CDR3 bases are TGTGCCAGCAGCCAAGATTTGACGGGGGGGGCGGATGAGCAGTTCTTC.

This clone was observed many times. For the CDR3, the DNA is TGTGCCAGTAGTACCACGACAGGGGGATTGGGCAATCAGCCCCAGCATTTT. Residues: CASSTTTGGLGNQPQHF. This chain links TRBV19 with TRBJ1-5; 9 nucleotides line up with TRBD1. The CDR3 contains 17 residues. The V segment lost 4 bases and the J segment 2 bases; nucleotides outside the gene matches: 9. Germline values: CDR1 LNHDA, CDR2 SQIVND (reference sequence). The whole variable domain, remainder taken from reference TRBV19 and TRBJ1-5, is DGGITQSPKYLFRKEGQNVTLSCEQNLNHDAMYWYRQDPGQGLRLIYYSQIVNDFQKGDIAEGYSVSREKKESFPLTVTSAQKNPTAFYLCASSTTTGGLGNQPQHFGDGTRLSIL.

The chain carries TRBV7-8 and TRBJ1-3, with TRBD1 matching over 9 bases. This CDR3 has 15 residues. The V gene end was trimmed by 4 bases and the J gene end by 3 bases; junction bases not matched to a gene: 4. CDR1 is SGHVS and CDR2 is FQNEAQ in the germline V gene. The CDR3 here is CASSSRTGVGNTIYF. In DNA, the CDR3 is TGTGCCAGCAGCTCCCGGACAGGGGTTGGAAACACCATATATTTT.

This chain links TRBV2 with TRBJ2-7; D is perhaps TRBD2 (6 bases). This CDR3 is 13 amino acids long. The germline V gene has CDR1 SNHLY and CDR2 FYNNEI. Trimming left V 5 bases short and J 6 bases short, with 14 bases between. CDR3 nucleotides: TGTGCCAGCAGTCTCGGGAGCTGGGGCGAGCAGTACGTC. Residues: CASSLGSWGEQYV.

The chain couples TRBV6-5 to TRBJ1-1; possible D gene TRBD1, 6 bases. The CDR3 is 14 residues long. V lost 7 bases to trimming and J lost 5 bases, with 17 bases between them. Germline-derived CDR1 and CDR2 are MNHEY and SVGAGI. The CDR3 DNA reads TGTGCCAGCACCCGGACAGTAGGTCAGACTGAAGCTTTCTTT. Translating it yields CASTRTVGQTEAFF.

The chain joins TRBV3-1 (or the pseudogene TRBV3-2) to TRBJ2-3; 10 bases are shared with TRBD2. The trim removed 2 bases at V and 4 bases at J, leaving 9 bases unmatched. CDR1 and CDR2 (germline): LGHDT, YNNKEL (reference sequence). This CDR3 is built from 17 residues. The CDR3 nucleotides are TGTGCCAGCAGCCAACAGGGGGTGGGGACTAGCGCAGATACGCAGTATTTT. This gives the protein CASSQQGVGTSADTQYF.

The chain combines TRBV10-3 with TRBJ2-1, with 8 bases matching TRBD1. This CDR3 spans 15 amino acids. Losses at the gene ends were 1 base for V and 6 bases for J; bases not matched to a gene: 5. Germline V lookup: CDR1 ENHRY, CDR2 SYGVKD. The CDR3 loop reads CAISEWTGYGNEQFF. CDR3 nucleotide sequence: TGTGCCATCAGTGAGTGGACAGGGTATGGCAATGAGCAGTTCTTC.

J is TRBJ2-7 and V is TRBV30, with D tentatively TRBD2 (6 bases). V shed 1 base and J shed 6 bases, with 16 bases lying between them. Germline assignment: CDR1 GTSNPN and CDR2 SVGIG (reference sequence). This CDR3 is 14 amino acids long. CDR3 coding DNA: TGTGCCTGGAGTGGTGGTCCGATCGGGAGCGAGCAGTACGTC. Translating gives CAWSGGPIGSEQYV.

The gene calls are TRBV7-9 and TRBJ2-6, with a weak D call TRBD1 (5 bases). There are 15 residues in the CDR3. The V and J ends lost 4 bases and 2 bases respectively, with 9 bases between them. Germline lookup yields CDR1 SEHNR and CDR2 FQNEAQ (reference sequence). The CDR3: CASSSTGPGANVLTF. The CDR3 bases are TGTGCCAGCAGCTCAACAGGCCCTGGGGCCAACGTCCTGACTTTC.

V and J are TRBV9 and TRBJ2-3; D not resolved. The germline V and J ends were trimmed by 0 bases and 5 bases, with 16 bases remaining between them. CDR1 SGDLS and CDR2 YYNGEE come from the germline V gene. This CDR3 comprises 16 residues. CDR3 protein: CASSVAGPRSLDTQYF. The CDR3 coding sequence is TGTGCCAGCAGCGTAGCCGGCCCCCGGAGCCTAGATACGCAGTATTTT.

The V call is TRBV18, the J call TRBJ2-7; possibly TRBD1 for D (6 bases). This CDR3 is 14 amino acids long. Germline V lookup: CDR1 KGHSH, CDR2 LQKENI. The CDR3 loop is CASSPQIDRTEQYV. The CDR3 DNA reads as TGTGCCAGCTCGCCACAAATCGACAGGACCGAGCAGTACGTC.

This clone was counted once. This rearrangement joins TRBV6-5 to TRBJ1-3; D remains unclear. CDR1 and CDR2 (germline): MNHEY, SVGAGI. Trimming took 6 bases from V and 0 from J, leaving 9 bases between them. CDR3 length equals 14 residues. CDR3 DNA: TGTGCCAGCAGCCGCGTAATCTCTGGAAACACCATATATTTT. Its translation is CASSRVISGNTIYF.

The rearrangement uses TRBV28 and TRBJ1-1; D is ambiguous. The germline V and J ends were trimmed by 3 bases and 0 bases, with 11 bases remaining between them. CDR1 and CDR2 from the germline V gene are MDHEN and SYDVKM. CDR3 length: 15 residues. The CDR3: CASSFAGSLNTEAFF. DNA for the CDR3: TGTGCCAGCAGTTTTGCCGGGTCCCTGAACACTGAAGCTTTCTTT.

This chain connects TRBV10-3 to TRBJ1-5; 7 bases agree with TRBD1. The germline V gene encodes CDR1 ENHRY and CDR2 SYGVKD. This CDR3 comprises 15 residues. V lost 4 bases, J lost 3 bases, and 6 bases stayed unmatched. The CDR3 nucleotides are TGTGCCATCAGTGCCAGGCAGGGGGACAATCAGCCCCAGCATTTT. Translation: CAISARQGDNQPQHF.